The present T cell receptor beta chain was sequenced within a study of cytomegalovirus exposure and HLA in healthy donors. PCR was performed using 60 Vbeta and 13 Jbeta primers. TCRdb's table, derived via immunoSEQ multiplex PCR, lists solely in-frame clones and lacks some. The table records some 90,000 clones, around 80% of them present only once. The CDR3 runs 15 residues. V shed 0 bases and J 2 bases; nucleotides not matched to a gene: 2. Germline V lookup: CDR1 SGHVS, CDR2 FNYEAQ. The V and J genes are TRBV7-6 and TRBJ2-5; 8 nucleotides line up with TRBD1. The source material was PBMCs. The source of this sequence is a man aged 25-40 years in good health and CMV-seronegative. The CDR3 DNA is TGTGCCAGCAGCTTAGCGGACAGGGAACAAGAGACCCAGTACTTC. It codes for CASSLADREQETQYF. Looking up the rest from reference TRBV7-6 and TRBJ2-5 gives the full variable domain: GAGVSQSPRYKVTKRGQDVALRCDPISGHVSLYWYRQALGQGPEFLTYFNYEAQQDKSGLPNDRFSAERPEGSISTLTIQRTEQRDSAMYRCASSLADREQETQYFGPGTRLLVL.